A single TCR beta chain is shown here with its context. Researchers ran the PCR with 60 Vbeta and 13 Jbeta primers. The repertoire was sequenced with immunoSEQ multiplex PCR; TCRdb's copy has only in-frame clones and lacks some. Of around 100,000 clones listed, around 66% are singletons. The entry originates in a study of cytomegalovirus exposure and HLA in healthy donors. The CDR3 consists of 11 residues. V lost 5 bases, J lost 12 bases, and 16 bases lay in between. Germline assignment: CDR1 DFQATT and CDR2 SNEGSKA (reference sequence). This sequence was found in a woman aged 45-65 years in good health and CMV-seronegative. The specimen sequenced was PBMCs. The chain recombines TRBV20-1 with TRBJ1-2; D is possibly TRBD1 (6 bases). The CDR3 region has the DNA TGCAGTGCTTCAGACACAGGGCCCAACACCTTC. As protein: CSASDTGPNTF.